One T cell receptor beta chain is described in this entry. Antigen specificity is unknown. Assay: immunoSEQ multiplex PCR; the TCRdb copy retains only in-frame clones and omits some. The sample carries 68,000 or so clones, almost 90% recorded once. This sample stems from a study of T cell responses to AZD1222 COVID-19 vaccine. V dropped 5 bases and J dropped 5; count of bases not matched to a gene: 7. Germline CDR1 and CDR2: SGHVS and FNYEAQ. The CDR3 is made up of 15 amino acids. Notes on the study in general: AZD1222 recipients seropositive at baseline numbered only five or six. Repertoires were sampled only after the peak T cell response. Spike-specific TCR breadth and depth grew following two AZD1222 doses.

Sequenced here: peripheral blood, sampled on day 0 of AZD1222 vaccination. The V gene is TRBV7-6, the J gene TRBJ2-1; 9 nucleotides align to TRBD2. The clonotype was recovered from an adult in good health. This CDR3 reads CASSPSGRSDNEQFF. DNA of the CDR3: TGTGCCAGCAGCCCCAGCGGGAGGAGCGACAATGAGCAGTTCTTC.